This entry lists 4 T cell receptor beta chains sequenced from one sample in a study of shared clonotypes between healthy human individuals. Clones were sequenced by immunoSEQ multiplex PCR, and TCRdb holds only the in-frame ones, with some missing. The sample lists around 2.1 million clones, about 92% occurring once. Naive CD8 cells comprised CD45RO-negative, CCR7-positively selected cells, excluding terminally differentiated effector memory CD45RA+ cells. The sequenced material came from naive CD8+ T cells from PBMCs. The receptors stem from a man aged 18 to 29 in good health. Some clones in this sample may be carry-over from other donors' samples.

The CDR3 sequence is CASTGADTQYF. Written as DNA, the CDR3 is TGTGCCAGCACCGGAGCGGATACGCAGTATTTT. The chain has TRBV2 and TRBJ2-3; D is unresolved. The V gene lost 7 bases and the J gene lost 6 bases, with 8 bases spanning the gap. The germline V gene encodes CDR1 SNHLY and CDR2 FYNNEI. This CDR3 has 11 residues.

The chain's CDR3 is CASRGLANPSWETQYF. CDR3 nucleotides: TGTGCCAGCAGAGGACTAGCGAACCCGTCGTGGGAGACCCAGTACTTC. The J gene is TRBJ2-5, the V gene TRBV2, with 9 bases identical to TRBD2. Losses at the gene ends were 6 bases for V and 5 bases for J; bases not matched to a gene: 13. The V gene's germline CDR1 is SNHLY and CDR2 FYNNEI. The length of the CDR3 is 16 residues.

The V call is TRBV7-2, the J call TRBJ2-1; TRBD2 is a possible D gene (6 bases). The germline gives CDR1 SGHTA, CDR2 FQGNSA. The length of the CDR3 is 15 residues. Trimming took off 2 bases at V and 4 bases at J, with 12 bases between the two ends. The CDR3 spells CASSLRDWGYNEQFF. In DNA form, the CDR3 reads TGTGCCAGCAGCTTAAGGGACTGGGGGTACAATGAGCAGTTCTTC.

The V and J genes are TRBV5-6 and TRBJ2-7; no reliable D call. Germline V gene lookup returns CDR1 SGHDT and CDR2 YYEEEE. Trimming removed 1 base from V and 7 bases from J, with 12 bases in between. The CDR3 is 13 residues long. CDR3 DNA sequence: TGTGCCAGCAGCTTGACGGCGGTCGGGGAGCAGTACTTC. Translation gives CASSLTAVGEQYF.